This passage covers 5 T cell receptor beta chains from one sample sequenced in a study of T cells in Graves' hyperthyroidism and ophthalmopathy. The TCR beta CDR3 regions underwent amplification using RNA transcripts as the source. Using the HTBI primer set, a first-round RT-PCR was run on the TCR CDR3. TCRdb independently ran MiXCR on the multiplex PCR reads; one entry per CDR3 protein. The profile shows around 500,000 distinct CDR3 sequences, over 13% of them singletons. Sequenced sample: blood. These receptors all stem from a woman between 18 and 29 years old with Graves' hyperthyroidism.

This clonotype was seen ten or more times. DNA of the CDR3: TGTGCCAGCAGCCAAGGTTCGACTGGAAACACCATATATTTT. Translation: CASSQGSTGNTIYF. This chain links TRBV3-1 with TRBJ1-3; D gene unclear. Germline V lookup: CDR1 LGHDT, CDR2 YNNKEL (reference sequence). The CDR3 is made up of 14 amino acids. The ends were cut back, 1 base at V and 2 bases at J, with 6 bases in the middle.

In this sample, this clonotype turned up a few times. The chain links TRBV29-1 to TRBJ2-3, with D unresolved. Trimming took off 2 bases at V and 3 bases at J, with 9 bases between the two ends. CDR3 length: 13 amino acids. The germline V gene has CDR1 SQVTM and CDR2 ANQGSEA. CDR3 coding DNA: TGCAGCGTTGAATTGAGGATGACAGATACGCAGTATTTT. Its translation is CSVELRMTDTQYF.

In this sample, this clonotype turned up many times. The chain joins TRBV20-1 to TRBJ1-4, with TRBD1 matching 8 bases. The CDR3 runs 14 residues. From germline, CDR1 is DFQATT and CDR2 SNEGSKA (reference sequence). Unmatched junction bases numbered 8, after V lost 5 bases and J lost 6 bases. The CDR3: CSARPPTGDEKLFF. DNA for the CDR3: TGCAGTGCTCGGCCTCCGACAGGGGATGAAAAACTGTTTTTT.

This clonotype was seen many times. The chain uses TRBV6-1 and TRBJ2-7; 9 bases align to TRBD2. The V segment lost 8 bases and the J segment 2 bases; nucleotides outside the gene matches: 4. The germline V gene has CDR1 MNHNS and CDR2 SASEGT. The CDR3 runs to 13 residues. CDR3 loop: CASGASGTYEQYV. For the CDR3, the DNA is TGTGCCAGCGGGGCTAGCGGGACCTACGAGCAGTACGTC.

J is TRBJ2-5 and V is TRBV19, with TRBD1 identical over 7 bases. Germline CDR1 reads LNHDA; CDR2 reads SQIVND (reference sequence). V dropped 1 base and J dropped 4; count of bases not matched to a gene: 6. This CDR3 has 15 residues. The CDR3 sequence is CASSIATGIGETQYF. CDR3 sequence (DNA): TGTGCCAGTAGTATAGCGACAGGGATAGGAGAGACCCAGTACTTC.